Each of the 20 T cell receptor beta chains below was sequenced from the same sample in a study of blood T cell repertoires in COVID-19. Method: immunoSEQ multiplex PCR; TCRdb's copy keeps in-frame clones and lacks some. The sample lists 120,000 to 150,000 clones; approximately 80% were seen once. Sequenced material: peripheral blood. These receptors all come from a human donor in a cohort sampled during active COVID-19.

This clone has only a few counts. The chain joins TRBV10-3 to TRBJ2-2; weak D call: TRBD1 (6 bases). The CDR3 length is 12 residues. Trimming pared 6 bases from V and 8 bases from J, leaving 10 bases between. In germline, CDR1 is ENHRY, CDR2 SYGVKD. In nucleotides, the CDR3 is TGTGCCATCAGGGACAGCAGGGGGGAGCTGTTTTTT. This translates into CAIRDSRGELFF.

CDR3 loop: CASSYGYNEQFF. CDR3 sequence (DNA): TGTGCCAGCAGCTACGGTTACAATGAGCAGTTCTTC. This chain connects TRBV5-4 to TRBJ2-1; D uncertain. This CDR3 spans 12 amino acids. Germline V gene data show CDR1 as SGHNT and CDR2 as YYREEE (reference sequence). V was shortened by 3 bases and J by 4 bases, with 5 bases between the two germline ends. The entire variable domain, with the rest obtained from reference TRBV5-4 and TRBJ2-1, is as follows: ETGVTQSPTHLIKTRGQQVTLRCSSQSGHNTVSWYQQALGQGPQFIFQYYREEENGRGNFPPRFSGLQFPNYSSELNVNALELDDSALYLCASSYGYNEQFFGPGTRLTVL.

The chain combines TRBV6-6 with TRBJ2-6; D is ambiguous. Trimming took off 7 bases at V and 0 bases at J, with 10 bases between the two ends. CDR3 length: 15 amino acids. Germline V lookup: CDR1 MNHNY, CDR2 SVGAGI (reference sequence). In DNA form, the CDR3 reads TGTGCCAGCAAAATTGAACACTCTGGGGCCAACGTCCTGACTTTC. It encodes CASKIEHSGANVLTF.

The chain couples TRBV3-1 (or the pseudogene TRBV3-2) to TRBJ1-1; no clear D gene. Trimming pared 0 bases from V and 3 bases from J, leaving 11 bases between. CDR1 and CDR2 (germline): LGHDT, YNNKEL (reference sequence). CDR3 length equals 15 residues. CDR3 DNA sequence: TGTGCCAGCAGCCAAGACTTAGGCGGTTACACTGAAGCTTTCTTT. It codes for CASSQDLGGYTEAFF.

The V and J genes are TRBV7-3 and TRBJ2-2; D gene ambiguous. Germline V gene lookup returns CDR1 SGHTA and CDR2 FQGTGA. Trimming left V 7 bases short and J 1 base short, with 7 bases between. The CDR3 extends over 13 amino acids. CDR3 coding DNA: TGTGCCAGCAAGACGGGGAACACCGGGGAGCTGTTTTTT. Encoded protein: CASKTGNTGELFF.

This clone has a handful of counts. The genes are TRBV7-3 and TRBJ2-2, with 8 bases identical to TRBD1. This CDR3 is 15 amino acids long. With 5 bases clipped from V and 7 bases from J, the junction kept 9 bases outside the gene matches. Germline assignment: CDR1 SGHTA and CDR2 FQGTGA. The CDR3 sequence is CASSRPGGENGELFF. DNA for the CDR3: TGTGCCAGCAGCCGACCAGGGGGCGAAAACGGGGAGCTGTTTTTT.

The gene calls are TRBV4-2 and TRBJ1-2, with D perhaps matching TRBD1 (5 bases). The CDR3 has 16 amino acids. The V end was cut by 0 bases, the J end by 8 bases, with 19 bases between. The germline V gene has CDR1 LGHNA and CDR2 YNFKEQ. The CDR3 region has the DNA TGTGCCAGCAGCCAAGATAGGGCGCAGGGATGGAAGGGCTACACCTTC. It encodes CASSQDRAQGWKGYTF.

The CDR3 DNA follows: TGTGCCAGCCGTCGGACGAACAGGGGGCTAGCAGATACGCAGTATTTT. Protein product: CASRRTNRGLADTQYF. The chain is built from TRBV2 and TRBJ2-3, with 9 nucleotides matching TRBD1. The CDR3 contains 16 residues. V lost 8 bases, J lost 4 bases, and 13 bases stayed unmatched. Germline V gene lookup returns CDR1 SNHLY and CDR2 FYNNEI.

The rearrangement links TRBV19 to TRBJ2-1, with 7 bases fitting TRBD2. Germline V CDR1 and CDR2: LNHDA, SQIVND (reference sequence). The J segment lost 3 bases and the V segment lost 6 bases, leaving 11 bases of the junction unmatched. The CDR3 is 16 residues long. The CDR3 sequence: CASRARTGEGYNEQFF. Here the CDR3 DNA reads TGTGCCAGTAGAGCCAGGACGGGGGAGGGCTACAATGAGCAGTTCTTC.

This clone was found a few times. The chain recombines TRBV7-2 with TRBJ2-3; weak D call: TRBD2 (7 bases). V dropped 7 bases and J dropped 4 bases, with 21 bases sitting between them. Per the germline V gene, CDR1 is SGHTA and CDR2 is FQGNSA. The CDR3 is made up of 16 amino acids. In DNA, the CDR3 is TGTGCCAGCACCCCCTTTGGGGGCGGGAGATCAGATACGCAGTATTTT. Its translation: CASTPFGGGRSDTQYF.

The V call is TRBV5-1, the J call TRBJ1-1, with D possibly TRBD1 on 6 matching bases. Trimming took 1 base from V and 2 from J, leaving 18 bases between them. Germline V CDR1 and CDR2: SGHRS, YFSETQ. This CDR3 region has 17 residues. The chain's CDR3 is CASSLLGGPVLNTEAFF. The CDR3 region has the DNA TGCGCCAGCAGCTTGTTGGGGGGGCCGGTCCTCAACACTGAAGCTTTCTTT.

This rearrangement joins TRBV5-1 to TRBJ2-7; maybe TRBD1 (5 bases). V lost 1 base and J lost 5, with 7 bases in between. Per germline, CDR1 SGHRS and CDR2 YFSETQ. This CDR3 has 12 amino acids. The CDR3 sequence: CASSLRGDEQYV. CDR3 DNA sequence: TGCGCCAGCAGCTTGAGGGGTGACGAGCAGTACGTC.

V gene TRBV7-9 combines with J gene TRBJ2-3; 14 nucleotides align to TRBD2. This CDR3 has 18 residues. The ends lost 2 bases at V and 0 bases at J; junction bases unmatched: 4. Germline loops: CDR1 SEHNR, CDR2 FQNEAQ (reference sequence). This CDR3 is CASSLRLAGGSSTDTQYF. CDR3 DNA sequence: TGTGCCAGCAGCTTACGACTAGCGGGAGGGAGTAGCACAGATACGCAGTATTTT.

The chain employs TRBV19 and TRBJ1-4, with 7 positions matching TRBD1. Per germline, CDR1 LNHDA and CDR2 SQIVND (reference sequence). After removal of 3 bases from V and 4 bases from J, the junction contained 11 bases not matched to a gene. The length of the CDR3 is 17 residues. The CDR3 DNA sequence: TGTGCCAGTAGTATCGTTCAGTGGGACAGCTATAATGAAAAACTGTTTTTT. Its translation is CASSIVQWDSYNEKLFF.

CDR3 in amino acids: CASSQGQGHNEKLFF. DNA of the CDR3: TGTGCCAGCAGCCAAGGACAGGGCCATAATGAAAAACTGTTTTTT. The genes are TRBV7-9 and TRBJ1-4; TRBD1 aligns across 8 bases. V shed 5 bases, J shed 4 bases, and the junction held 6 bases outside the gene matches. CDR1 SEHNR and CDR2 FQNEAQ come from the germline V gene (reference sequence). The CDR3 runs to 15 residues.

This chain connects TRBV18 to TRBJ2-5; possible D gene TRBD2, 5 bases. The CDR3 totals 12 residues. The germline gives CDR1 KGHSH, CDR2 LQKENI. V lost 6 bases and J 2 bases, leaving 7 bases between the germline ends. CDR3 sequence reads: CASSTGQETQYF. CDR3 sequence (DNA): TGTGCCAGCTCCACGGGGCAAGAGACCCAGTACTTC.

The chain recombines TRBV9 with TRBJ2-3; D ambiguous. Germline V CDR1 and CDR2: SGDLS, YYNGEE. With 0 bases removed from V and 4 bases from J, the gap between germline ends came to 12 bases. The CDR3 length is 15 residues. The CDR3 region has the DNA TGTGCCAGCAGCGTAGGGGCAGGCCAGGCAGATACGCAGTATTTT. Translation: CASSVGAGQADTQYF.

V and J are TRBV28 and TRBJ2-7, with TRBD2 matching 13 bases. This CDR3 has 16 residues. Trimming removed 10 bases from V and 3 bases from J; junction bases left unmatched: 12. The V gene's germline CDR1 is MDHEN and CDR2 SYDVKM. The CDR3 sequence is CANRPTGTSGIYEQYV. The CDR3 nucleotides read TGTGCCAACAGGCCAACCGGGACTAGCGGGATCTACGAGCAGTACGTC.

The CDR3 region is CASRASDGETQYF. The DNA for the CDR3 is TGCGCCAGCAGGGCTAGCGACGGTGAGACCCAGTACTTC. The gene calls are TRBV5-1 and TRBJ2-5; D may be TRBD2 (6 bases). CDR1 SGHRS and CDR2 YFSETQ come from the germline V gene. The CDR3 totals 13 residues. The V gene lost 5 bases and the J gene lost 5 bases, with 13 bases spanning the gap.

The chain employs TRBV21-1 and TRBJ1-1. TRBV21-1 is a documented pseudogene. This CDR3 comprises 13 residues. The CDR3, as DNA: TGTGCCAGCGATGAGGCCCCGGACACTGAAGCTTTCTTT. Translated, it gives CASDEAPDTEAFF.